Shown below are 19 T cell receptor beta chains from a single sample sequenced in a study of cytomegalovirus exposure and HLA in healthy donors. This PCR relied on a set of 60 Vbeta primers and 13 Jbeta primers. Using immunoSEQ multiplex PCR, the repertoire was profiled, and TCRdb retains in-frame clones only, with some absent. This table has some 130,000 clones, 66% appearing once. The material sequenced was PBMCs. These receptors originate from a human donor in good health.

The chain joins TRBV13 to TRBJ2-2; 9 positions agree with TRBD1. With V trimmed by 6 bases and J by 4 bases, 6 bases remained unmatched. CDR3 size: 15 residues. Germline CDR1 and CDR2: PRHDT and FYEKMQ (reference sequence). The CDR3 protein is CASRPGTGSTGELFF. The DNA of the CDR3 is TGTGCCAGCAGGCCCGGGACAGGGAGCACCGGGGAGCTGTTTTTT.

CDR3 bases: TGTGCCAGCAGCTTGGCCAAGGGGGCAGATACGCAGTATTTT. Amino acid sequence: CASSLAKGADTQYF. The chain links TRBV5-4 to TRBJ2-3, with D possibly being TRBD1 (6 bases). Germline CDR1 and CDR2: SGHNT and YYREEE (reference sequence). The CDR3 length is 14 residues. Deletions cut 0 bases from V and 4 bases from J, with 9 bases between.

The V gene is TRBV19, the J gene TRBJ1-2, with 7 bases matching TRBD1. V trimming: 1 base; J trimming: 4 bases; junction bases outside the gene matches: 15. Germline CDR1 is LNHDA and CDR2 is SQIVND (reference sequence). The CDR3 runs to 18 residues. The CDR3 reads CASSIVSGTADARYGYTF. In nucleotides, the CDR3 is TGTGCCAGTAGTATAGTTTCCGGGACAGCCGATGCGCGCTATGGCTACACCTTC.

V is TRBV5-1 and J is TRBJ2-5; TRBD2 matches at 7 bases. CDR3 length: 15 residues. Germline V gene sequence: CDR1 SGHRS, CDR2 YFSETQ. With 0 bases clipped from V and 5 bases from J, the junction kept 7 bases outside the gene matches. The CDR3 is CASSLGGGELETQYF. In DNA form, the CDR3 reads TGCGCCAGCAGCTTGGGGGGAGGGGAACTTGAGACCCAGTACTTC.

The chain uses TRBV5-1 and TRBJ2-7; 9 nucleotides agree with TRBD1. Germline loops: CDR1 SGHRS, CDR2 YFSETQ. The CDR3 has 18 residues. Losses at the gene ends were 3 bases for V and 3 bases for J; bases not matched to a gene: 16. The CDR3 nucleotides are TGCGCCAGCAGCTCCGGGACAGGGAATCGCCTCAGGCACTACGAGCAGTACTTC. Amino acids: CASSSGTGNRLRHYEQYF.

The chain carries TRBV19 and TRBJ2-7; 8 bases are a match to TRBD1. CDR1 LNHDA and CDR2 SQIVND come from the germline V gene (reference sequence). This CDR3 region has 15 residues. V was clipped by 6 bases and J by 3 bases; unmatched bases: 10. In nucleotides, the CDR3 is TGTGCCAGTAGCGTCGGGACAGACAGGGGCTACGAGCAGTACTTC. Encoded protein: CASSVGTDRGYEQYF.

The chain links TRBV2 to TRBJ1-3; no definite D call. The germline gives CDR1 SNHLY, CDR2 FYNNEI. V lost 4 bases to trimming and J lost 0 bases, with 7 bases between them. The CDR3 has 14 amino acids. CDR3 sequence (DNA): TGTGCCAGCAGTGTTGGGAGCTCTGGAAACACCATATATTTT. Protein product: CASSVGSSGNTIYF.

The V gene is TRBV5-6, the J gene TRBJ1-6; 9 bases fit TRBD1. V was pared by 4 bases and J by 8 bases, with 7 bases of the junction left unmatched. The CDR3 runs to 15 residues. Germline V gene sequence: CDR1 SGHDT, CDR2 YYEEEE. CDR3 amino acids: CASSLLDRGYSPLHF. DNA of the CDR3: TGTGCCAGCAGCCTACTTGACAGGGGGTATTCACCCCTCCACTTT. Full variable domain (missing parts from reference TRBV5-6 and TRBJ1-6): DAGVTQSPTHLIKTRGQQVTLRCSPKSGHDTVSWYQQALGQGPQFIFQYYEEEERQRGNFPDRFSGHQFPNYSSELNVNALLLGDSALYLCASSLLDRGYSPLHFGNGTRLTVT.

J is TRBJ2-7 and V is TRBV2; the match to TRBD1 covers 8 bases. The ends lost 4 bases at V and 4 bases at J; junction bases unmatched: 6. This CDR3 is built from 14 residues. Germline V gene sequence: CDR1 SNHLY, CDR2 FYNNEI. CDR3 loop: CASSVDRGLYEQYF. The DNA of the CDR3 is TGTGCCAGCAGTGTCGACAGGGGTCTTTACGAGCAGTACTTC.

This chain connects TRBV10-3 to TRBJ1-5; TRBD1 is a possible D gene (6 bases). In germline, CDR1 is ENHRY, CDR2 SYGVKD. CDR3 size: 14 residues. V was shortened by 4 bases and J by 5 bases, with 12 bases between the two germline ends. The CDR3 sequence is CAISVGGPDQPQHF. The CDR3 nucleotides are TGTGCCATCAGTGTGGGGGGGCCGGATCAGCCCCAGCATTTT.

The rearrangement uses TRBV28 and TRBJ1-2; no firm D call. The V end was cut by 5 bases, the J end by 1 base, with 8 bases between. The CDR3 has 13 residues. Germline V gene lookup returns CDR1 MDHEN and CDR2 SYDVKM. The CDR3 DNA reads TGTGCCAGCAGTCCGGCGGATAACTATGGCTACACCTTC. Translated: CASSPADNYGYTF.

CDR3: CASSLASGKQFF. DNA for the CDR3: TGTGCCAGCAGCTTGGCTAGCGGTAAGCAGTTCTTC. This sequence joins TRBV5-6 and TRBJ2-1, with TRBD2 matching 7 bases. V was clipped by 0 bases and J by 11 bases; unmatched bases: 2. CDR1 and CDR2 from the germline V gene are SGHDT and YYEEEE. The CDR3 covers 12 residues.

V is TRBV27 and J is TRBJ2-7; 9 bases align to TRBD1. The CDR3 spans 15 residues. J gave up 0 bases and V 3 bases, and 3 bases lay outside the gene matches. Germline V lookup: CDR1 MNHEY, CDR2 SMNVEV (reference sequence). The CDR3 sequence: CASSFDRGGSYEQYF. The CDR3 region has the DNA TGTGCCAGCAGTTTCGACAGGGGGGGCTCCTACGAGCAGTACTTC.

This clone was counted between two and nine times. The chain links TRBV28 to TRBJ1-2; no definite D call. The CDR3 is made up of 10 amino acids. Germline CDR1 MDHEN, CDR2 SYDVKM. Written as DNA, the CDR3 is TGTGCAACGACTGGCTATGGCTACACCTTC. This encodes CATTGYGYTF.

The chain has TRBV28 and TRBJ2-2; possible D gene TRBD1, 6 bases. Germline loops: CDR1 MDHEN, CDR2 SYDVKM. This CDR3 has 15 amino acids. V was trimmed by 6 bases and J by 7 bases, leaving 18 bases between them. CDR3 sequence (DNA): TGTGCCAGCAGCCCCCGACAGGTTCCACGCGGGGAGCTGTTTTTT. It codes for CASSPRQVPRGELFF.

The chain is built from TRBV5-1 and TRBJ2-5, with TRBD2 matching over 7 bases. The germline V gene encodes CDR1 SGHRS and CDR2 YFSETQ. The V segment lost 5 bases and the J segment 5 bases; nucleotides outside the gene matches: 9. The CDR3 loop spans 14 amino acids. CDR3 region: CASSMGEGRETQYF. In DNA form, the CDR3 reads TGCGCCAGCAGTATGGGGGAGGGCCGGGAGACCCAGTACTTC.

This chain uses TRBV6-1 with TRBJ1-5; a weak D match, TRBD1 (6 bases). CDR3 length: 12 residues. Germline V gene data show CDR1 as MNHNS and CDR2 as SASEGT. Trimming left V 7 bases short and J 4 bases short, with 8 bases between. This chain's CDR3 is CASNQGNQPQHF. In DNA form, the CDR3 reads TGTGCCAGCAACCAGGGGAATCAGCCCCAGCATTTT.

This chain uses TRBV5-1 with TRBJ2-3, with D tentatively TRBD1 (6 bases). The CDR3 has 14 amino acids. Looked up from germline, CDR1 is SGHRS and CDR2 is YFSETQ. Trimming cost V 3 bases and J 0 bases, with 8 bases left between them. Here the CDR3 reads CASSSDSSTDTQYF. Written as DNA, the CDR3 is TGCGCCAGCAGCTCGGACAGCAGCACAGATACGCAGTATTTT.

The chain employs TRBV7-9 and TRBJ1-1; unclear D gene. The CDR3 has 14 amino acids. From germline, CDR1 is SEHNR and CDR2 FQNEAQ (reference sequence). V shed 3 bases and J shed 4 bases, with 12 bases lying between them. In nucleotides, the CDR3 is TGTGCCAGCAGCTTCGGAGTGTTGAGCACTGAAGCTTTCTTT. Its protein product is CASSFGVLSTEAFF.